One sample yielded the 24 T cell receptor beta chains listed below, sequenced in a study of PD-1 blockade in classical Hodgkin lymphoma. Every patient relapsed after autologous stem cell transplantation, and brentuximab vedotin exposure varied. Libraries were prepared by immunoSEQ multiplex PCR; TCRdb keeps only in-frame clonotypes and omits some of them. The sample has approximately 4,500 clones; roughly 70% are singletons. The starting material was peripheral blood mononuclear cells (PBMCs), obtained at baseline. These receptors were collected from a human donor with classical Hodgkin lymphoma.

This clone was seen only a few times. The J gene is TRBJ1-2, the V gene TRBV7-9, with TRBD1 as a possible D gene (6 bases). Deletions cut 5 bases from V and 1 base from J, with 14 bases between. The CDR3 spans 15 residues. In germline, CDR1 is SEHNR, CDR2 FQNEAQ (reference sequence). The CDR3 spells CASSVGQPNNYGYTF. CDR3 in DNA: TGTGCCAGCAGCGTAGGACAGCCAAATAACTATGGCTACACCTTC. Together with reference TRBV7-9 and TRBJ1-2, the CDR3 gives the full variable domain: DTGVSQNPRHKITKRGQNVTFRCDPISEHNRLYWYRQTLGQGPEFLTYFQNEAQLEKSRLLSDRFSAERPKGSFSTLEIQRTEQGDSAMYLCASSVGQPNNYGYTFGSGTRLTVV.

The chain is built from TRBV19 and TRBJ1-5, with D perhaps matching TRBD1 (6 bases). Trimming removed 6 bases at V and 7 bases at J, with 16 bases between. CDR1 and CDR2 (germline): LNHDA, SQIVND (reference sequence). The CDR3 length is 14 residues. DNA for the CDR3: TGTGCCAGTAGCCTACAGGGATGGGGGCAGCCCCAGCATTTT. Residues: CASSLQGWGQPQHF.

The chain employs TRBV28 and TRBJ1-2; D ambiguous. The length of the CDR3 is 11 residues. Trimming pared 5 bases from V and 4 bases from J, leaving 5 bases between. CDR1 MDHEN and CDR2 SYDVKM come from the germline V gene. The CDR3 region has the DNA TGTGCCAGCAGTGCCCTCTATGGCTACACCTTC. It codes for CASSALYGYTF.

The chain has TRBV28 and TRBJ2-2; D is unresolved. Germline assignment: CDR1 MDHEN and CDR2 SYDVKM. The length of the CDR3 is 11 residues. Trimming took off 7 bases at V and 7 bases at J, with 7 bases between the two ends. The CDR3 coding sequence is TGTGCCAGCACTCTCCTCGGGGAGCTGTTTTTT. Its protein is CASTLLGELFF.

There are a few counts of this clone. CDR3 nucleotide sequence: TGCGCCAGCAGCTTCCACGGGGAGGACGCTTTCTTT. Protein product: CASSFHGEDAFF. This chain uses TRBV5-1 with TRBJ1-1; D is undetermined. Germline CDR1 is SGHRS and CDR2 is YFSETQ. V was pared by 2 bases and J by 11 bases, with 13 bases between. The CDR3 consists of 12 residues.

The chain joins TRBV29-1 to TRBJ2-3, with a tentative D call TRBD2 (6 bases). The CDR3 loop spans 14 amino acids. Trimming shortened V by 2 bases and J by 0 bases, and 9 bases separated the two germline ends. Germline values: CDR1 SQVTM, CDR2 ANQGSEA. The CDR3 loop reads CSVELATSTDTQYF. CDR3 nucleotide sequence: TGCAGCGTTGAACTAGCGACTAGCACAGATACGCAGTATTTT.

This clone has only a few counts. The chain combines TRBV4-2 with TRBJ1-1; 8 positions match TRBD1. CDR1 is LGHNA and CDR2 is YNFKEQ in the germline V gene. J gave up 4 bases and V 0 bases, and 7 bases lay outside the gene matches. The CDR3 length is 16 residues. This chain's CDR3 is CASSQDWAGGITEAFF. CDR3 bases: TGTGCCAGCAGCCAAGATTGGGCAGGGGGCATCACTGAAGCTTTCTTT.

This clone was picked up a small number of times. The rearrangement joins TRBV9 to TRBJ2-1; 10 nucleotides agree with TRBD2. V shed 1 base and J 8 bases; nucleotides not matched to a gene: 6. Per the germline V gene, CDR1 is SGDLS and CDR2 is YYNGEE. This CDR3 has 15 residues. The CDR3 sequence is CASSVQSSGRHEQFF. The CDR3 nucleotides are TGTGCCAGCAGCGTACAGTCTAGCGGGAGACATGAGCAGTTCTTC.

This clone was picked up a small number of times. The chain carries TRBV15 and TRBJ1-1; D gene ambiguous. The germline V and J ends were trimmed by 6 bases and 2 bases, with 13 bases remaining between them. Looked up from germline, CDR1 is LNHNV and CDR2 is YYDKDF (reference sequence). The CDR3 extends over 14 amino acids. The CDR3 spells CATSIRTVNTEAFF. Written as DNA, the CDR3 is TGTGCCACCAGTATTCGGACGGTAAACACTGAAGCTTTCTTT.

V is TRBV19 and J is TRBJ2-1, with 10 bases aligning to TRBD1. J lost 2 bases, V lost 5 bases, and 3 bases had no gene match. Germline CDR1 is LNHDA and CDR2 is SQIVND (reference sequence). This CDR3 has 15 amino acids. The CDR3 nucleotides read TGTGCCAGTAGTCGGGGACAGGGGCCCTACAATGAGCAGTTCTTC. It translates to CASSRGQGPYNEQFF.

J is TRBJ2-6 and V is TRBV15; 8 positions agree with TRBD1. Germline assignment: CDR1 LNHNV and CDR2 YYDKDF (reference sequence). After removal of 1 base from V and 0 bases from J, the junction contained 14 bases not matched to a gene. The CDR3 runs to 21 residues. The CDR3 is CATSRGGGRGLLNSGANVLTF. The DNA of the CDR3 is TGTGCCACCAGCAGAGGAGGGGGCAGGGGGCTACTGAACTCTGGGGCCAACGTCCTGACTTTC.

The J gene is TRBJ1-1, the V gene TRBV28, with D possibly matching TRBD1 (5 bases). The CDR3 loop spans 19 amino acids. The V end lost 6 bases, the J end lost 0 bases, and 26 bases lay between the germline ends. Germline V lookup: CDR1 MDHEN, CDR2 SYDVKM. CDR3 residues: CASSRTSRDRFFMNTEAFF. The CDR3 DNA is TGTGCCAGCAGCCGCACCTCCCGGGACCGCTTCTTCATGAACACTGAAGCTTTCTTT.

The rearrangement uses TRBV28 and TRBJ2-7; D not certain. The CDR3 covers 14 residues. The V end lost 4 bases, the J end lost 2 bases, and 12 bases lay between the germline ends. Germline V gene data show CDR1 as MDHEN and CDR2 as SYDVKM. The CDR3 here is CASSSPVGTYEQYF. CDR3 sequence (DNA): TGTGCCAGCAGTTCCCCTGTCGGTACCTACGAGCAGTACTTC. Full variable domain (outside the CDR3, taken from reference TRBV28 and TRBJ2-7): DVKVTQSSRYLVKRTGEKVFLECVQDMDHENMFWYRQDPGLGLRLIYFSYDVKMKEKGDIPEGYSVSREKKERFSLILESASTNQTSMYLCASSSPVGTYEQYFGPGTRLTVT.

This clone showed up just a few times. This chain joins TRBV10-3 and TRBJ1-2; D unclear. Germline CDR1 and CDR2: ENHRY and SYGVKD. CDR3 size: 13 residues. V lost 4 bases and J lost 1, with 7 bases in between. The CDR3 nucleotides read TGTGCCATCAGTGTGAAGGGTAACTATGGCTACACCTTC. It yields the protein CAISVKGNYGYTF.

A few counts support this clone. CDR3 DNA: TGTGCCAGCAGCTTGGGGGAAGGGGGCGCCTATGGCTACACCTTC. This encodes CASSLGEGGAYGYTF. The V and J genes are TRBV7-9 and TRBJ1-2; 7 bases are shared with TRBD1. Germline CDR1 SEHNR, CDR2 FQNEAQ (reference sequence). The V segment lost 3 bases and the J segment 4 bases; nucleotides outside the gene matches: 8. This CDR3 spans 15 amino acids.

CDR3 in DNA: TGCAGCTTCACAGGGTTTGAGAACACTGAAGCTTTCTTT. Protein: CSFTGFENTEAFF. The chain combines TRBV29-1 with TRBJ1-1, with D possibly being TRBD1 (6 bases). Per the germline V gene, CDR1 is SQVTM and CDR2 is ANQGSEA. The V and J ends lost 8 bases and 1 base respectively, with 14 bases between them. The CDR3 consists of 13 residues.

This chain uses TRBV7-8 with TRBJ2-1; 9 nucleotides match TRBD1. The V segment lost 2 bases and the J segment 5 bases; nucleotides outside the gene matches: 10. The CDR3 loop spans 17 amino acids. The germline CDR1 and CDR2 sequences are SGHVS and FQNEAQ. The CDR3: CASSLFNMGTGNNEQFF. Written as DNA, the CDR3 is TGTGCCAGCAGCTTATTCAATATGGGGACAGGGAACAATGAGCAGTTCTTC.

This chain joins TRBV28 and TRBJ1-4, with 7 bases identical to TRBD1. The CDR3 consists of 16 residues. Looked up from germline, CDR1 is MDHEN and CDR2 is SYDVKM. V dropped 2 bases and J dropped 3; count of bases not matched to a gene: 6. CDR3: CASSLEGGSANEKLFF. CDR3 DNA sequence: TGTGCCAGCAGTTTAGAAGGGGGCAGCGCTAATGAAAAACTGTTTTTT.

This sequence joins TRBV5-1 and TRBJ1-2; D unresolved. The V end lost 5 bases, the J end lost 0 bases, and 8 bases lay between the germline ends. Per germline, CDR1 SGHRS and CDR2 YFSETQ. The CDR3 consists of 13 residues. Here the CDR3 reads CASRPTANYGYTF. CDR3 sequence (DNA): TGCGCCAGCAGACCGACGGCTAACTATGGCTACACCTTC.

The chain is built from TRBV19 and TRBJ1-4; D ambiguous. With 5 bases removed from V and 4 bases from J, the gap between germline ends came to 14 bases. The CDR3 runs to 15 residues. From germline, CDR1 is LNHDA and CDR2 SQIVND (reference sequence). Written as DNA, the CDR3 is TGTGCCAGTAGTTCCCCGGACGGAATTAATGAAAAACTGTTTTTT. Its protein is CASSSPDGINEKLFF.

This chain uses TRBV7-2 with TRBJ2-7; 10 bases match TRBD2. Per the germline V gene, CDR1 is SGHTA and CDR2 is FQGNSA. V gave up 5 bases and J gave up 2 bases; unmatched junction bases: 3. CDR3 length: 14 residues. CDR3 residues: CASSKTSGPYEQYF. In nucleotides, the CDR3 is TGTGCCAGCAGCAAGACTAGCGGGCCCTACGAGCAGTACTTC.

The genes are TRBV7-8 and TRBJ1-2; D gene unclear. Germline V CDR1 and CDR2: SGHVS, FQNEAQ. Trimming cost V 0 bases and J 2 bases, with 10 bases left between them. The CDR3 length is 15 residues. CDR3 bases: TGTGCCAGCAGCTTAGCCGGTAGGGCGAACTATGGCTACACCTTC. Translation: CASSLAGRANYGYTF.

The gene calls are TRBV18 and TRBJ1-3; 11 bases fit TRBD1. Germline V gives CDR1 KGHSH, CDR2 LQKENI. V shed 2 bases and J 3 bases; nucleotides not matched to a gene: 12. This CDR3 is 19 amino acids long. CDR3 loop: CASSPSIGQGAAGGNTIYF. The CDR3 nucleotides are TGTGCCAGCTCACCATCTATAGGACAGGGGGCCGCCGGTGGAAACACCATATATTTT.

This chain joins TRBV28 and TRBJ1-5; D gene unclear. V dropped 5 bases and J dropped 3 bases, with 5 bases sitting between them. Looked up from germline, CDR1 is MDHEN and CDR2 is SYDVKM. The CDR3 consists of 12 residues. CDR3 amino acids: CASSLNNQPQHF. CDR3 nucleotide sequence: TGTGCCAGCAGTCTTAACAATCAGCCCCAGCATTTT.